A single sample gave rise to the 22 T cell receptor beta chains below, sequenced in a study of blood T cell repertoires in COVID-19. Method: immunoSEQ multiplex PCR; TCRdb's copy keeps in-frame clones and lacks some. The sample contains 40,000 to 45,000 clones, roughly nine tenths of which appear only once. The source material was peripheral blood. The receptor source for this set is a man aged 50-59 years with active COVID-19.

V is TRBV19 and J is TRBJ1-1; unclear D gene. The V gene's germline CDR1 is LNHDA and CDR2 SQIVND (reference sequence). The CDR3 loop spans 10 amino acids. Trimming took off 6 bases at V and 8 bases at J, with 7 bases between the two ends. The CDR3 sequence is CASRQTEAFF. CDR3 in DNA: TGTGCCAGTAGGCAGACAGAAGCTTTCTTT.

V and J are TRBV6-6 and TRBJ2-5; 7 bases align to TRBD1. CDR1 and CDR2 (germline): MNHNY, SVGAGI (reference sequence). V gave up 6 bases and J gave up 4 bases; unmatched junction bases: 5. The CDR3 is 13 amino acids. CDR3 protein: CASRPTGVETQYF. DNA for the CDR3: TGTGCCAGCAGACCCACAGGGGTAGAGACCCAGTACTTC.

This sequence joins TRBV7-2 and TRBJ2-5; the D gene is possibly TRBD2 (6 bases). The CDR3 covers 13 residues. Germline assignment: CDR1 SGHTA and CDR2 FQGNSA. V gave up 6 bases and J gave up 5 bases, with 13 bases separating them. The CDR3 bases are TGTGCCAGCAGTTCCCGCGGAGGGGAGACCCAGTACTTC. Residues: CASSSRGGETQYF.

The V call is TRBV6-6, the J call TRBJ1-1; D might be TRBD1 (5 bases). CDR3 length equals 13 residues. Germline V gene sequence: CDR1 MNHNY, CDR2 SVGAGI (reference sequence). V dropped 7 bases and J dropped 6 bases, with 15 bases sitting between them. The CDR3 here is CASTLRQIPEAFF. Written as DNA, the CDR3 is TGTGCCAGCACTCTGAGACAGATCCCTGAAGCTTTCTTT.

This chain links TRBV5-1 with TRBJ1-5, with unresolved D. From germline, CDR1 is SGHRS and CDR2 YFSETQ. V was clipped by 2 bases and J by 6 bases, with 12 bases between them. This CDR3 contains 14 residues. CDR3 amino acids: CASSFSESGQPQHF. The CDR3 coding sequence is TGCGCCAGCAGCTTTTCCGAGAGCGGTCAGCCCCAGCATTTT.

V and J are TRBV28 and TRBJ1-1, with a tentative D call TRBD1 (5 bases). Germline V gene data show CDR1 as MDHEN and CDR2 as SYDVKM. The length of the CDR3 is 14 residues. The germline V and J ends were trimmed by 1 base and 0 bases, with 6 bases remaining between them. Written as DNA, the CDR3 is TGTGCCAGCAGTTTATCGGGGGTGAACACTGAAGCTTTCTTT. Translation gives CASSLSGVNTEAFF.

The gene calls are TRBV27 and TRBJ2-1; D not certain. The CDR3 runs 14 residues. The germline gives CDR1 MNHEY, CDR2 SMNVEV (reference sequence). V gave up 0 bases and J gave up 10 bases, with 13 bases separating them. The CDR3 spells CASSLSGSFGEQFF. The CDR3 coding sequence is TGTGCCAGCAGTTTATCAGGCTCCTTCGGGGAGCAGTTCTTC.

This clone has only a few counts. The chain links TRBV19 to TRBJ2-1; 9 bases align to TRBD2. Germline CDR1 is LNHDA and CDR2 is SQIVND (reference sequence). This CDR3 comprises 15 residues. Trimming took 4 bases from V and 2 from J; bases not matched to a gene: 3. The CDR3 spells CASSRAGGTYNEQFF. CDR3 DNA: TGTGCCAGTAGTAGAGCGGGAGGAACCTACAATGAGCAGTTCTTC.

CDR3 in DNA: TGTGCCAGCAGTGCGCAGGGGGCTGGAACCGGGGAGCTGTTTTTT. Amino acids: CASSAQGAGTGELFF. This rearrangement joins TRBV6-4 to TRBJ2-2; 8 bases agree with TRBD1. Germline V gene lookup returns CDR1 MRHNA and CDR2 SNTAGT. With V trimmed by 4 bases and J by 5 bases, 6 bases remained unmatched. The CDR3 is made up of 15 amino acids.

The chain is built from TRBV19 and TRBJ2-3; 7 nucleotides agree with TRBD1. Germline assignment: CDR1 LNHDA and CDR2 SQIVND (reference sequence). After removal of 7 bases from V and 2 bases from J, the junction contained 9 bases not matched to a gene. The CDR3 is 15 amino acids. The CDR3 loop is CASTAGTANTDTQYF. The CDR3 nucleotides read TGTGCCAGTACTGCAGGGACAGCAAACACAGATACGCAGTATTTT.

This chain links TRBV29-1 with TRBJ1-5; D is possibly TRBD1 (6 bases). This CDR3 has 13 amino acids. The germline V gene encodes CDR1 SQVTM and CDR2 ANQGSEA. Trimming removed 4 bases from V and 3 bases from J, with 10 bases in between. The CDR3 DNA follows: TGCAGCGTTGGGGACATAAACAATCAGCCCCAGCATTTT. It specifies CSVGDINNQPQHF.

This chain's CDR3 is CASSLNRRDRETQYF. As DNA, the CDR3 is TGTGCCAGCAGCTTAAACAGGCGGGATCGGGAGACCCAGTACTTC. V is TRBV7-8 and J is TRBJ2-5; D possibly corresponds to TRBD2 (6 bases). V lost 2 bases and J lost 5, with 15 bases in between. Germline lookup yields CDR1 SGHVS and CDR2 FQNEAQ. The CDR3 totals 15 residues.

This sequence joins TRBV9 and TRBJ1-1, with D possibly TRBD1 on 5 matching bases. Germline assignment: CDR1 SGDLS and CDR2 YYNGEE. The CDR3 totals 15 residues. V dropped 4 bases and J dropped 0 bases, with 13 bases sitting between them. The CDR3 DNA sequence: TGTGCCAGCAGCCCCTGGGGGGTCATGAACACTGAAGCTTTCTTT. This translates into CASSPWGVMNTEAFF.

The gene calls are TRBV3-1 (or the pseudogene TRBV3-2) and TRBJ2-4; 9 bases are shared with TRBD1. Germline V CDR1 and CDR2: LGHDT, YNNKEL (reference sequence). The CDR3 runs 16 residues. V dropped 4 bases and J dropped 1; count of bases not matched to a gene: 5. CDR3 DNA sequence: TGTGCCAGCAGCCTCTCCGGGACAGGGGCCAAAAACATTCAGTACTTC. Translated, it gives CASSLSGTGAKNIQYF.

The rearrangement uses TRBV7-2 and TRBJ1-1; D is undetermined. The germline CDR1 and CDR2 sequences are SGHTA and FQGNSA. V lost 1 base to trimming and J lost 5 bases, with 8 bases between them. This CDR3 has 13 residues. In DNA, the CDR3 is TGTGCCAGCAGCTTAGGAGAATGGACTGAAGCTTTCTTT. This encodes CASSLGEWTEAFF.

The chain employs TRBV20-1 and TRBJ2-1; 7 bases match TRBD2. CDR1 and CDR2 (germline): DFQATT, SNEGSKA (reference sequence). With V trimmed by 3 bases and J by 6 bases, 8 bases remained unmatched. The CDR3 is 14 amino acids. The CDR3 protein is CSASWEGRGNEQFF. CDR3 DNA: TGCAGTGCTAGTTGGGAGGGCCGAGGCAATGAGCAGTTCTTC.

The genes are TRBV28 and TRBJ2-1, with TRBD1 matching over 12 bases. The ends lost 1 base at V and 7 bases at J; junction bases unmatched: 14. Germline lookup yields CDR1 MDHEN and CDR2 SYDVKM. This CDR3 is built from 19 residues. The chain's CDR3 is CASSLSFSGTGGWGNEQFF. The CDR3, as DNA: TGTGCCAGCAGTTTATCATTTTCCGGGACAGGGGGCTGGGGGAATGAGCAGTTCTTC.

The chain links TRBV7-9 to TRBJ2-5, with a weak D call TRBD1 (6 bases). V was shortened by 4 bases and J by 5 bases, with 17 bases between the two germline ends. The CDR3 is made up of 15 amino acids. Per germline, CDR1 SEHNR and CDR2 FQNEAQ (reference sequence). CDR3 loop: CASSSGQRGRETQYF. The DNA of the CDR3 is TGTGCCAGCAGCTCCGGACAGAGGGGACGGGAGACCCAGTACTTC.

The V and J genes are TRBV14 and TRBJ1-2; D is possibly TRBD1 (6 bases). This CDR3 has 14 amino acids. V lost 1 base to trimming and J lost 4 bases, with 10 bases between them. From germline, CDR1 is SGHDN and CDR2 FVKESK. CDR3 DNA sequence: TGTGCCAGCAGCCAAGGCACAGGGCCCTATGGCTACACCTTC. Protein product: CASSQGTGPYGYTF. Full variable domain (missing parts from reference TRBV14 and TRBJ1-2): EAGVTQFPSHSVIEKGQTVTLRCDPISGHDNLYWYRRVMGKEIKFLLHFVKESKQDESGMPNNRFLAERTGGTYSTLKVQPAELEDSGVYFCASSQGTGPYGYTFGSGTRLTVV.

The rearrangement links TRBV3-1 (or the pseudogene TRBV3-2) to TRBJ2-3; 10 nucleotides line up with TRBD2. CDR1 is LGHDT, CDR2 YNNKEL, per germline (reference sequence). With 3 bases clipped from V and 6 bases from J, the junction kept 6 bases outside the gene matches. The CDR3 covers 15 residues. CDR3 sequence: CASSQIAGGTDTQYF. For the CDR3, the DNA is TGTGCCAGCAGCCAGATAGCGGGAGGAACCGATACGCAGTATTTT.

The CDR3: CAISESKGGGPAGYQPQHF. As DNA, the CDR3 is TGTGCCATCAGTGAGTCTAAGGGAGGAGGACCCGCGGGGTATCAGCCCCAGCATTTT. The V gene is TRBV10-3, the J gene TRBJ1-5; D is undetermined. The CDR3 covers 19 residues. Germline CDR1 ENHRY, CDR2 SYGVKD. Trimming pared 0 bases from V and 5 bases from J, leaving 23 bases between.

Here the CDR3 reads CASSGTSGTGELFF. CDR3 in DNA: TGCGCCAGCAGCGGGACTAGCGGGACCGGGGAGCTGTTTTTT. This chain connects TRBV10-1 to TRBJ2-2, with 12 nucleotides matching TRBD2. Germline CDR1 reads WNHNN; CDR2 reads SYGVQD (reference sequence). Unmatched junction bases numbered 1, after V lost 6 bases and J lost 5 bases. The CDR3 totals 14 residues.